These 25 T cell receptor beta chains were sequenced from one sample in a study of cytomegalovirus exposure and HLA in healthy donors. The primer mix had 60 Vbeta and 13 Jbeta primers. Profiled with immunoSEQ multiplex PCR; TCRdb holds only in-frame clones, not every one. Among 120,000 or so clones listed, roughly three quarters were seen once. The sample was PBMCs. Receptors were obtained from a young man in good health and CMV-seropositive.

The chain uses TRBV5-1 and TRBJ2-5; 10 nucleotides align to TRBD1. Germline V gives CDR1 SGHRS, CDR2 YFSETQ. The V gene end was trimmed by 4 bases and the J gene end by 9 bases; junction bases not matched to a gene: 9. The CDR3 has 14 amino acids. The CDR3 sequence: CASSPGQGVEAQYF. DNA of the CDR3: TGCGCCAGCAGCCCAGGACAGGGGGTGGAGGCCCAGTACTTC.

J is TRBJ1-4 and V is TRBV29-1; no clear D gene. The ends were cut back, 5 bases at V and 7 bases at J, with 17 bases in the middle. The CDR3 length is 14 residues. Germline CDR1 and CDR2: SQVTM and ANQGSEA. CDR3 sequence: CSVSRQGRGEKLFF. The DNA of the CDR3 is TGCAGCGTTTCAAGACAAGGCCGGGGTGAAAAACTGTTTTTT. The full variable domain, rest sourced from reference TRBV29-1 and TRBJ1-4, is SAVISQKPSRDICQRGTSLTIQCQVDSQVTMMFWYRQQPGQSLTLIATANQGSEATYESGFVIDKFPISRPNLTFSTLTVSNMSPEDSSIYLCSVSRQGRGEKLFFGSGTQLSVL.

V gene TRBV9 combines with J gene TRBJ1-5, with no clear D. Trimming took off 4 bases at V and 11 bases at J, with 10 bases between the two ends. This CDR3 comprises 11 residues. Germline CDR1 and CDR2: SGDLS and YYNGEE. CDR3 loop: CASSTPAAQHF. The DNA of the CDR3 is TGTGCCAGCAGCACTCCCGCCGCCCAGCATTTT.

The gene calls are TRBV2 and TRBJ2-5; TRBD2 agrees at 11 bases. CDR1 and CDR2 from the germline V gene are SNHLY and FYNNEI. V lost 4 bases and J lost 5; bases outside the gene matches: 6. The CDR3 is made up of 15 amino acids. The CDR3 coding sequence is TGTGCCAGCAGTGCCGAGGCTAGCGGGGGGGAGACCCAGTACTTC. It encodes CASSAEASGGETQYF.

The rearrangement uses TRBV5-1 and TRBJ2-1, with 9 bases that match TRBD2. The V and J ends lost 2 bases and 2 bases, in that order; junction bases with no gene match: 5. The CDR3 loop spans 16 amino acids. Germline V gene lookup returns CDR1 SGHRS and CDR2 YFSETQ. The CDR3 DNA is TGCGCCAGCAGCTTTACCGGCGGGGGGGCCTACAATGAGCAGTTCTTC. It encodes CASSFTGGGAYNEQFF.

In its sample, this clone was seen once. This CDR3 is CASSLSREGKYF. CDR3 nucleotides: TGTGCCAGCAGTTTATCGAGGGAGGGTAAGTACTTC. This rearrangement joins TRBV27 to TRBJ2-7, with 7 bases identical to TRBD2. This CDR3 spans 12 amino acids. V was clipped by 0 bases and J by 11 bases; unmatched bases: 4. Germline V gene data show CDR1 as MNHEY and CDR2 as SMNVEV (reference sequence).

The chain carries TRBV30 and TRBJ1-1; 8 bases are a match to TRBD1. After removal of 5 bases from V and 1 base from J, the junction contained 0 bases not matched to a gene. This CDR3 is 12 amino acids long. The germline V gene has CDR1 GTSNPN and CDR2 SVGIG (reference sequence). The DNA for the CDR3 is TGTGCCTGGGGGACAGGGAACACTGAAGCTTTCTTT. Amino acids: CAWGTGNTEAFF.

Remarks on this clone: In the same sample, other DNA sequences code for this CDR3. The chain couples TRBV28 to TRBJ1-5; TRBD1 agrees at 10 bases. Germline V gene data show CDR1 as MDHEN and CDR2 as SYDVKM. V shed 3 bases and J 6 bases; nucleotides not matched to a gene: 5. CDR3 size: 15 residues. The CDR3 coding sequence is TGTGCCAGCAGTTTGGGACAGGGGTATCGTCAGCCCCAGCATTTT. It translates to CASSLGQGYRQPQHF.

This chain connects TRBV19 to TRBJ1-1; a possible D gene is TRBD1 (5 bases). Trimming stripped 7 bases from V and 0 bases from J, with 12 bases between. Germline V CDR1 and CDR2: LNHDA, SQIVND (reference sequence). The CDR3 consists of 14 residues. The chain's CDR3 is CASTKTGMNTEAFF. DNA for the CDR3: TGTGCCAGTACCAAAACAGGCATGAACACTGAAGCTTTCTTT.

The CDR3 sequence is CASSYSTGGSYERYF. CDR3 nucleotide sequence: TGTGCCAGCAGTTACTCGACGGGAGGTAGCTACGAGCGGTACTTC. This sequence joins TRBV6-6 and TRBJ2-5; 7 bases fit TRBD2. Per the germline V gene, CDR1 is MNHNY and CDR2 is SVGAGI (reference sequence). The V and J ends lost 0 bases and 13 bases, in that order; junction bases with no gene match: 14. CDR3 length: 15 amino acids.

The chain is built from TRBV6-1 and TRBJ2-2; TRBD1 aligns across 7 bases. Germline trimming cut 10 bases from V and 5 bases from J; bases unmatched to any gene: 10. There are 14 residues in the CDR3. The germline V gene encodes CDR1 MNHNS and CDR2 SASEGT. CDR3 DNA sequence: TGTGCCACCGTAGAGACAGGGAATACCGGGGAGCTGTTTTTT. This sequence encodes CATVETGNTGELFF.

V is TRBV5-4 and J is TRBJ2-1; 7 nucleotides match TRBD1. Per germline, CDR1 SGHNT and CDR2 YYREEE (reference sequence). This CDR3 spans 15 amino acids. With 0 bases clipped from V and 5 bases from J, the junction kept 5 bases outside the gene matches. CDR3 coding DNA: TGTGCCAGCAGCTTGGACAGGGGTCTGCACAATGAGCAGTTCTTC. Translation gives CASSLDRGLHNEQFF.

The chain is built from TRBV9 and TRBJ2-3; D gene uncertain. The CDR3 length is 14 residues. V dropped 3 bases and J dropped 0 bases, with 8 bases sitting between them. CDR1 is SGDLS, CDR2 YYNGEE, per germline. The CDR3 is CASSARLSTDTQYF. CDR3 coding DNA: TGTGCCAGCAGCGCCAGACTTAGCACAGATACGCAGTATTTT.

This clone was seen just once. This chain joins TRBV7-2 and TRBJ2-3; possibly TRBD1 for D (5 bases). CDR1 and CDR2 (germline): SGHTA, FQGNSA. The V end was cut by 7 bases, the J end by 2 bases, with 16 bases between. CDR3 length: 15 residues. DNA for the CDR3: TGTGCCAGCATTATAGGGGCACGGGTCACAGATACGCAGTATTTT. Translated: CASIIGARVTDTQYF.

For the CDR3, the DNA is TGTGCCAGCAGCTTTCGCGGCGGGGGGGGTTGGAATACGCAGTATTTT. Translated: CASSFRGGGGWNTQYF. The chain has TRBV7-6 and TRBJ2-3, with 9 nucleotides matching TRBD2. Germline V gene lookup returns CDR1 SGHVS and CDR2 FNYEAQ. Trimming took 3 bases from V and 7 from J; bases not matched to a gene: 11. The CDR3 covers 16 residues. The full variable domain, in which reference TRBV7-6 and TRBJ2-3 provide the parts outside the CDR3, is GAGVSQSPRYKVTKRGQDVALRCDPISGHVSLYWYRQALGQGPEFLTYFNYEAQQDKSGLPNDRFSAERPEGSISTLTIQRTEQRDSAMYRCASSFRGGGGWNTQYFGPGTRLTVL.

The chain couples TRBV15 to TRBJ2-3; the D gene is possibly TRBD2 (5 bases). V lost 0 bases to trimming and J lost 1 base, with 11 bases between them. Germline lookup yields CDR1 LNHNV and CDR2 YYDKDF (reference sequence). The CDR3 spans 16 residues. The CDR3 DNA is TGTGCCACCAGCAGAGATCTCGCAGCGGGCACAGATACGCAGTATTTT. It yields the protein CATSRDLAAGTDTQYF.

In DNA, the CDR3 is TGTGCCAGCTCACCGTACGACAGGGAGAGAGGCGGGGAGCTGTTTTTT. Its protein is CASSPYDRERGGELFF. The rearrangement links TRBV18 to TRBJ2-2, with 7 bases lining up with TRBD1. This CDR3 comprises 16 residues. The V segment lost 3 bases and the J segment 7 bases; nucleotides outside the gene matches: 11. The germline CDR1 and CDR2 sequences are KGHSH and LQKENI. The entire variable domain, with the rest obtained from reference TRBV18 and TRBJ2-2, is as follows: NAGVMQNPRHLVRRRGQEARLRCSPMKGHSHVYWYRQLPEEGLKFMVYLQKENIIDESGMPKERFSAEFPKEGPSILRIQQVVRGDSAAYFCASSPYDRERGGELFFGEGSRLTVL.

CDR3: CASSSNDRPYEQYF. CDR3 sequence (DNA): TGTGCCAGCAGCTCAAACGACAGGCCCTACGAGCAGTACTTC. J is TRBJ2-7 and V is TRBV7-9; D possibly corresponds to TRBD1 (6 bases). Between the trimmed V and J ends, which lost 4 bases and 2 bases, there was a span of 12 bases. The germline gives CDR1 SEHNR, CDR2 FQNEAQ (reference sequence). The CDR3 runs 14 residues.

This chain joins TRBV7-2 and TRBJ2-1, with TRBD2 identical over 8 bases. The junction had 12 bases not matched to a gene; V was cut back by 6 bases and J by 8 bases. The CDR3 loop spans 15 amino acids. Germline assignment: CDR1 SGHTA and CDR2 FQGNSA. The CDR3 region has the DNA TGTGCCAGCAGACCCCGGGGGGGCTGGGTCCATGAGCAGTTCTTC. Its translation is CASRPRGGWVHEQFF.

The genes are TRBV2 and TRBJ1-5; D might be TRBD1 (6 bases). Germline loops: CDR1 SNHLY, CDR2 FYNNEI. V was clipped by 4 bases and J by 4 bases, with 8 bases between them. The CDR3 length is 13 residues. CDR3 sequence: CASSVGQNQPQHF. CDR3 DNA: TGTGCCAGCAGTGTAGGACAGAATCAGCCCCAGCATTTT.

This sequence joins TRBV28 and TRBJ1-2, with D perhaps matching TRBD1 (6 bases). V gave up 2 bases and J gave up 10 bases, with 29 bases separating them. The CDR3 runs to 18 residues. In germline, CDR1 is MDHEN, CDR2 SYDVKM. The CDR3 DNA follows: TGTGCCAGCAGTTTAAGGCCCGCGTTTGAACAGGGAAAAAAGGTCTACACCTTC. Its translation: CASSLRPAFEQGKKVYTF.

V usage is TRBV5-8 and J usage is TRBJ1-4, with D unclear. Germline assignment: CDR1 SGHTS and CDR2 YDEGEE. The CDR3 covers 14 residues. V shed 5 bases and J shed 8 bases, with 16 bases lying between them. Here the CDR3 DNA reads TGTGCCAGCAGTCCTCCCGGGGTCCCCGAAAAACTGTTTTTT. It codes for CASSPPGVPEKLFF.

J is TRBJ2-5 and V is TRBV4-1; D is unresolved. The germline gives CDR1 MGHRA, CDR2 YSYEKL. V was shortened by 1 base and J by 2 bases, with 5 bases between the two germline ends. This CDR3 region has 13 residues. In DNA form, the CDR3 reads TGCGCCAGCAGCCAAGCCCCTCAAGAGACCCAGTACTTC. Translated: CASSQAPQETQYF.

The J gene is TRBJ1-2, the V gene TRBV7-8; perhaps TRBD1 as D (5 bases). The V end lost 8 bases, the J end lost 4 bases, and 23 bases lay between the germline ends. Germline CDR1 SGHVS, CDR2 FQNEAQ. CDR3 length: 16 amino acids. CDR3 bases: TGTGCCAGCGTACTTAGCGGGGGACTTCTTAGCTATGGCTACACCTTC. This sequence encodes CASVLSGGLLSYGYTF.

The chain joins TRBV6-5 to TRBJ1-2, with unresolved D. The V gene's germline CDR1 is MNHEY and CDR2 SVGAGI. The CDR3 is 13 residues long. Between the trimmed V and J ends, which lost 5 bases and 7 bases, there was a span of 14 bases. CDR3 DNA: TGTGCCAGCAGTGAAGGTGATGCGGCTGGCTACACCTTC. Translating it yields CASSEGDAAGYTF.